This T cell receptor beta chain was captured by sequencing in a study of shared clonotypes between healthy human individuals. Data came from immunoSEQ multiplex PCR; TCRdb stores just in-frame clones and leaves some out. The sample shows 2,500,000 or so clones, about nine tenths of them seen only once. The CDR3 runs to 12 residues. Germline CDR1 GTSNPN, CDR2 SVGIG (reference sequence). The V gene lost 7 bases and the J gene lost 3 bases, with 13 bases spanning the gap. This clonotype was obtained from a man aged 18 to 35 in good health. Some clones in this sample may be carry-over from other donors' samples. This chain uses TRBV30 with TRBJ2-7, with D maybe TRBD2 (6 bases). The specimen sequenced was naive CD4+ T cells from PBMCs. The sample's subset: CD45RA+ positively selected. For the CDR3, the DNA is TGTGCCTTTGCCCCGACTAGCTACGAGCAGTACTTC. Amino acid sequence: CAFAPTSYEQYF.